This passage covers 17 T cell receptor beta chains from one sample sequenced in a study of T cells after yellow fever vaccination. TCRdb itself ran the 5' RACE reads through MiXCR, one entry per CDR3 protein. This table has under 200,000 distinct CDR3 sequences, around 7% appearing once. The sample here was CD4+ T cells sorted from PBMCs, taken 5 days after the first yellow fever vaccination. The receptor source for this set is a man aged 18 to 30 who received the YFV17D yellow fever vaccine.

This clonotype was observed at least ten times. This rearrangement joins TRBV4-2 to TRBJ2-3, with a weak D call TRBD1 (6 bases). Germline CDR1 LGHNA, CDR2 YNFKEQ. Trimming pared 1 base from V and 2 bases from J, leaving 13 bases between. The CDR3 is 16 amino acids. CDR3 bases: TGTGCCAGCAGCCAAGGAACTCAGGGGTTCACAGATACGCAGTATTTT. Translating it yields CASSQGTQGFTDTQYF.

In this sample, this clonotype turned up many times. V gene TRBV3-1 combines with J gene TRBJ1-4; D is perhaps TRBD1 (5 bases). With 4 bases removed from V and 0 bases from J, the gap between germline ends came to 12 bases. The CDR3 contains 16 residues. Germline loops: CDR1 LGHDT, CDR2 YNNKEL (reference sequence). CDR3 sequence reads: CASSRWDEATNEKLFF. The CDR3 coding sequence is TGTGCCAGCAGCCGATGGGACGAGGCAACTAATGAAAAACTGTTTTTT.

This clonotype showed up many times. The chain has TRBV7-2 and TRBJ2-5; unclear D gene. Germline V lookup: CDR1 SGHTA, CDR2 FQGNSA. The CDR3 runs 13 residues. V lost 5 bases to trimming and J lost 2 bases, with 9 bases between them. CDR3 sequence reads: CASSPGVQETQYF. The CDR3, as DNA: TGTGCCAGCAGCCCCGGCGTTCAAGAGACCCAGTACTTC. The variable domain in full, with the rest retrieved from reference TRBV7-2 and TRBJ2-5, is GAGVSQSPSNKVTEKGKDVELRCDPISGHTALYWYRQSLGQGLEFLIYFQGNSAPDKSGLPSDRFSAERTGGSVSTLTIQRTQQEDSAVYLCASSPGVQETQYFGPGTRLLVL.

This clonotype was recorded at least ten times. V usage is TRBV4-1 and J usage is TRBJ1-3; 7 nucleotides align to TRBD1. V shed 6 bases, J shed 4 bases, and the junction held 6 bases outside the gene matches. The CDR3 contains 14 residues. CDR1 is MGHRA and CDR2 is YSYEKL in the germline V gene. The CDR3 DNA is TGCGCCAGCAGAGGCTCGGGACAGGGAAACACCATATATTTT. It encodes CASRGSGQGNTIYF.

This clonotype was seen repeatedly, ten times or more. Here the CDR3 DNA reads TGCGCCATACTTCCTACGGGGGGGAGCACCGGGGAGCTGTTTTTT. Protein: CAILPTGGSTGELFF. J is TRBJ2-2 and V is TRBV10-2; 8 bases are a match to TRBD2. Germline V gene data show CDR1 as WSHSY and CDR2 as SAAADI. Losses at the gene ends were 10 bases for V and 4 bases for J; bases not matched to a gene: 11. The CDR3 is 15 amino acids.

In its sample, this clonotype was seen many times. The chain joins TRBV9 to TRBJ2-5; 9 positions match TRBD2. CDR1 is SGDLS and CDR2 is YYNGEE in the germline V gene. The CDR3 extends over 18 amino acids. V dropped 4 bases and J dropped 4; count of bases not matched to a gene: 17. CDR3 residues: CASSLSAGVAGVLETQYF. In nucleotides, the CDR3 is TGTGCCAGCAGCCTCTCGGCGGGGGTAGCGGGGGTCCTAGAGACCCAGTACTTC.

This clonotype showed up many times. The chain carries TRBV5-1 and TRBJ2-3, with a possible D match to TRBD1 (6 bases). Germline V gene lookup returns CDR1 SGHRS and CDR2 YFSETQ. Trimming cost V 2 bases and J 0 bases, with 10 bases left between them. The length of the CDR3 is 15 residues. CDR3 sequence (DNA): TGCGCCAGCAGCTTTTTACAGGGAAGCACAGATACGCAGTATTTT. Amino acids: CASSFLQGSTDTQYF.

This clonotype was observed at least ten times. The chain uses TRBV27 and TRBJ1-1; maybe TRBD1 (5 bases). This CDR3 spans 14 amino acids. The germline CDR1 and CDR2 sequences are MNHEY and SMNVEV (reference sequence). V lost 7 bases, J lost 4 bases, and 16 bases lay in between. The CDR3: CASTPHGAGTEAFF. CDR3 DNA: TGTGCCAGCACTCCCCATGGGGCCGGCACTGAAGCTTTCTTT.

In this sample, this clonotype turned up many times. The chain is built from TRBV7-2 and TRBJ1-5; tentative D call: TRBD1 (5 bases). CDR1 SGHTA and CDR2 FQGNSA come from the germline V gene. The CDR3 loop spans 13 amino acids. V was shortened by 5 bases and J by 6 bases, with 11 bases between the two germline ends. CDR3 in DNA: TGTGCCAGCAGCCCAGGGTCAGGTCAGCCCCAGCATTTT. The encoded protein is CASSPGSGQPQHF.

This clonotype was observed at least ten times. The chain combines TRBV12-3 or TRBV12-4 with TRBJ2-1, with D unresolved. The germline V and J ends were trimmed by 6 bases and 12 bases, with 24 bases remaining between them. The CDR3 consists of 15 residues. DNA of the CDR3: TGTGCCAGCAGCCGCCACGGTGTGGGCCGTCTCGGGCAGTTCTTC. As protein: CASSRHGVGRLGQFF.

Only a few counts were recorded for this clonotype. This chain connects TRBV20-1 to TRBJ1-2; 10 nucleotides agree with TRBD1. The CDR3 is 13 amino acids. The germline gives CDR1 DFQATT, CDR2 SNEGSKA (reference sequence). Trimming at V came to 5 bases and at J to 8 bases, leaving 8 bases not matched to a gene. This CDR3 is CSAGQGVDRGYTF. The CDR3, as DNA: TGCAGTGCTGGACAGGGGGTCGATCGAGGCTACACCTTC.

This clonotype was seen more than once but under ten times. The J gene is TRBJ1-2, the V gene TRBV19; 9 bases line up with TRBD1. This CDR3 is built from 16 residues. V dropped 3 bases and J dropped 2; count of bases not matched to a gene: 7. Germline-derived CDR1 and CDR2 are LNHDA and SQIVND (reference sequence). The CDR3 nucleotides are TGTGCCAGTAGTATGGGGGGTACAGGGGGCAACTATGGCTACACCTTC. Its translation is CASSMGGTGGNYGYTF. Full variable domain (outside the CDR3, taken from reference TRBV19 and TRBJ1-2): DGGITQSPKYLFRKEGQNVTLSCEQNLNHDAMYWYRQDPGQGLRLIYYSQIVNDFQKGDIAEGYSVSREKKESFPLTVTSAQKNPTAFYLCASSMGGTGGNYGYTFGSGTRLTVV.

In this sample, this clonotype turned up a few times. This rearrangement joins TRBV7-2 to TRBJ2-5; 8 bases agree with TRBD1. CDR3 size: 16 residues. The V gene end was trimmed by 5 bases and the J gene end by 4 bases; junction bases not matched to a gene: 12. CDR1 and CDR2 (germline): SGHTA, FQGNSA. This CDR3 is CASSVIGTGNGETQYF. The DNA for the CDR3 is TGTGCCAGCAGCGTCATCGGGACAGGCAATGGAGAGACCCAGTACTTC.

The chain has TRBV11-2 and TRBJ1-1; perhaps TRBD1 as D (5 bases). Germline V gives CDR1 SGHAT, CDR2 FQNNGV. The CDR3 consists of 14 residues. V lost 0 bases and J lost 3, with 8 bases in between. Here the CDR3 DNA reads TGTGCCAGCAGCTTAGATGACAGACACACTGAAGCTTTCTTT. This sequence encodes CASSLDDRHTEAFF. Full variable domain (rest looked up from reference TRBV11-2 and TRBJ1-1): EAGVAQSPRYKIIEKRQSVAFWCNPISGHATLYWYQQILGQGPKLLIQFQNNGVVDDSQLPKDRFSAERLKGVDSTLKIQPAKLEDSAVYLCASSLDDRHTEAFFGQGTRLTVV.

DNA of the CDR3: TGTGCCAGCAGCGCCCAGGGGGCGGCCGAGCAGTACTTC. It specifies CASSAQGAAEQYF. The chain carries TRBV7-9 and TRBJ2-7; TRBD1 agrees at 8 bases. V was pared by 5 bases and J by 6 bases, with 6 bases of the junction left unmatched. The germline V gene encodes CDR1 SEHNR and CDR2 FQNEAQ (reference sequence). CDR3 length: 13 residues.

The table lists this clonotype with a few counts. The junction shows a germline mismatch at one end, possibly a read error. As DNA, the CDR3 is TGTGCCATCAGTGGGCCATATACAGCGGGGATCCTCTTC. Translated, it gives CAISGPYTAGILF. V and J are TRBV10-3 and TRBJ2-1, with 7 bases lining up with TRBD2. The germline V gene encodes CDR1 ENHRY and CDR2 SYGVKD. This CDR3 comprises 13 residues.

This clonotype was picked up many times. V and J are TRBV3-1 and TRBJ2-3; 9 bases map to TRBD1. Germline V gene data show CDR1 as LGHDT and CDR2 as YNNKEL (reference sequence). V trimming: 6 bases; J trimming: 3 bases; junction bases outside the gene matches: 4. The CDR3 covers 14 residues. CDR3 DNA: TGTGCCAGCAGGAAGGGACAGGGTACAGATACGCAGTATTTT. Amino acids: CASRKGQGTDTQYF.